This is a list of T cell receptor beta chains from one sample in a study of T cell responses to AZD1222 COVID-19 vaccine. TCRdb's copy holds only in-frame clones and misses some; the assay was immunoSEQ multiplex PCR. The data contain about 120,000 clones, 90% of them singletons. Here the sequenced sample was peripheral blood, taken on day 0 of AZD1222 vaccination. Source of these receptors: an adult in good health. Both conserved end residues are part of each CDR3. D genes are given only for firm matches. Rows give clone size only sometimes, using once, few, many, or a class for an expanded clone.

d_call,clone_size,cdr3_length,v_call,j_call,cdr3_nt,cdr3_aa
.,.,13,TRBV2,TRBJ2-5,TGTGCCAGCACTTCCCGGGGCTGGGAGACCCAGTACTTC,CASTSRGWETQYF
.,.,18,TRBV3-1/TRBV3-2,TRBJ1-4,TGTGCCAGCAGCCAAGAGGTTCGTCGGGCCGGAATGGGTGAAAAACTGTTTTTT,CASSQEVRRAGMGEKLFF
.,.,15,TRBV5-8,TRBJ2-2,TGTGCCAGCAGCTTGGAGGGGACAATGGGCGGGGAGCTGTTTTTT,CASSLEGTMGGELFF
TRBD1,.,15,TRBV9,TRBJ2-7,TGTGCCAGCAGCGAGAGACAGGGGGTTAATCACGAGCAGTACTTC,CASSERQGVNHEQYF
.,.,15,TRBV28,TRBJ2-5,TGTGCCAGCAGCTCCTCGGGGGTTACACAAGAGACCCAGTACTTC,CASSSSGVTQETQYF
TRBD2,.,14,TRBV6-5,TRBJ2-2,TGTGCCGGGTCCGGACTAGCGGACACCGGGGAGCTGTTTTTT,CAGSGLADTGELFF
.,.,17,TRBV10-2,TRBJ1-6,TGCGCCAGCAGTGAGTCTACCCTCGGGGCGAATAATTCACCCCTCCACTTT,CASSESTLGANNSPLHF
.,.,16,TRBV5-6,TRBJ1-3,TGTGCCAGCAGCTTGGATCCGGAAGGAGCTGGAAACACCATATATTTT,CASSLDPEGAGNTIYF
TRBD1,.,14,TRBV19,TRBJ2-7,TGTGCCAGTAAAAGCGGGCAGGGGGCGCCCGAGCAGTACTTC,CASKSGQGAPEQYF
.,.,17,TRBV5-4,TRBJ2-2,TGTGCCAGCAGCCCGGGGGGCCGGGGAGGGCACACCGGGGAGCTGTTTTTT,CASSPGGRGGHTGELFF
.,.,14,TRBV19,TRBJ2-7,TGTGCCAGTAGTATGGGGGGGACAGCCTACGAGCAGTACTTC,CASSMGGTAYEQYF
TRBD2,.,16,TRBV5-4,TRBJ2-2,TGTGCCAGCAGCCCTTCCCGGGGGGGCCGGACCGGGGAGCTGTTTTTT,CASSPSRGGRTGELFF
.,.,13,TRBV6-2/TRBV6-3,TRBJ1-2,TGTGCCAGCAGTTACTCTTATAACTATGGCTACACCTTC,CASSYSYNYGYTF
.,.,14,TRBV5-1,TRBJ1-6,TGCGCCAGCAGCTTGTACAGGGTGAATTCACCCCTCCACTTT,CASSLYRVNSPLHF
.,.,14,TRBV24-1,TRBJ2-5,TGTGCCACCAGTCTTCCGACAGAGGAAGAGACCCAGTACTTC,CATSLPTEEETQYF
.,.,15,TRBV5-1,TRBJ2-3,TGCGCCAGCAGCTTGCGGGGCCTCTCCACGAATACGCAGTATTTT,CASSLRGLSTNTQYF
.,medium-sized,14,TRBV3-1/TRBV3-2,TRBJ1-6,TGTGCCAGCAGCCACGGCCAGGGGAAATCACCCCTCCACTTT,CASSHGQGKSPLHF
TRBD1,few,14,TRBV3-1/TRBV3-2,TRBJ1-1,TGTGCCAGCAGCCAACGACAGGGGGGCACTGAAGCTTTCTTT,CASSQRQGGTEAFF
.,.,15,TRBV7-9,TRBJ1-1,TGTGCCAGCAGCTTAACGGCAGGGGTGGTTGATCGAGCTTTCTTT,CASSLTAGVVDRAFF
.,.,15,TRBV6-5,TRBJ1-1,TGTGCCAGCAGAAGAACCTTAACAGTGAACACTGAAGCTTTCTTT,CASRRTLTVNTEAFF
.,.,13,TRBV6-6,TRBJ1-2,TGTGCCAGCACCCTCGCCCCAGTTTATGGCTACACCTTC,CASTLAPVYGYTF
.,.,12,TRBV24-1,TRBJ2-5,TGTGCCACCAGTGACTCCCAAGAGACCCAGTACTTC,CATSDSQETQYF
.,.,15,TRBV9,TRBJ1-5,TGTGCCAGCAACGAACAGGGACATAGCAATCAGCCCCAGCATTTT,CASNEQGHSNQPQHF
TRBD1,.,16,TRBV10-3,TRBJ2-7,TGTGCCATCAGCCAAATCACAGGGGGCCCCGCAGGGGAGCAGTACTTC,CAISQITGGPAGEQYF
.,.,14,TRBV28,TRBJ1-1,TGTGCCAGCAGTTTAGGGGGCGCGGGCACTGAAGCTTTCTTT,CASSLGGAGTEAFF
.,.,13,TRBV7-8,TRBJ1-1,TGTGCCAGCAGCTTAGAGGGGAACACTGAAGCTTTCTTT,CASSLEGNTEAFF